There are a few counts of the clone carrying this T cell receptor beta chain. The antigen is not known. Trimming cost V 1 base and J 5 bases, with 11 bases left between them. Germline CDR1 SGHTA, CDR2 FQGNSA. This CDR3 is built from 14 residues. The data are from a study of T-cell memory formation after mild COVID-19. Study-wide context: TCR clusters were mostly confined to one donor each.

TCRdb fed the 5' RACE reads into MiXCR, producing one record per CDR3 protein. The repertoire holds about 340,000 distinct CDR3 sequences, with under 25% as singletons. Study findings and constraints: Clones that contracted from day 15 to 85 had balanced CD4/CD8; later expanders were CD4+ biased. Most CD4+ clones that shrank were in CM and EM, while CD8+ ones turned up in EMRA.

Input material: PBMCs or a T cell subset sorted from them (not recorded which). V and J are TRBV7-2 and TRBJ1-2, with D tentatively TRBD1 (6 bases). The receptor's source is a man younger than 35 who had mild COVID-19 (a few samples of this study predate the infection). Cell type and time point are not known. Here the CDR3 reads CASSLDGRGYGYTF. DNA for the CDR3: TGTGCCAGCAGCTTAGATGGCAGGGGATATGGCTACACCTTC.